Following are 2 T cell receptor beta chains from one sample sequenced in a study of blood T cell repertoires in COVID-19. TCRdb's copy holds only in-frame clones and misses some; the assay was immunoSEQ multiplex PCR. This table has approximately 50,000 clones, 80% to 90% appearing once. The sequencing sample was made of peripheral blood. The receptors come from an elderly woman with acute or convalescent COVID-19.

The V call is TRBV29-1, the J call TRBJ1-4; 7 nucleotides agree with TRBD1. Trimming at V came to 6 bases and at J to 8 bases, leaving 6 bases not matched to a gene. The CDR3 spans 12 residues. The germline CDR1 and CDR2 sequences are SQVTM and ANQGSEA. CDR3 region: CSVGQPHEKLFF. The CDR3 coding sequence is TGCAGCGTGGGACAGCCACACGAAAAACTGTTTTTT.

The gene calls are TRBV10-3 and TRBJ2-7; TRBD2 agrees at 7 bases. CDR1 ENHRY and CDR2 SYGVKD come from the germline V gene. The V and J ends lost 0 bases and 6 bases, in that order; junction bases with no gene match: 14. The CDR3 has 17 amino acids. CDR3 sequence (DNA): TGTGCCATCAGTGAGTCGGGCTACAGCGGGATTTTGGGCGAGCAGTACTTC. This encodes CAISESGYSGILGEQYF.